This T cell receptor beta chain was documented in a study of Ad26.COV2.S vaccination and SARS-CoV-2 variants. Study background: Ad26.COV2.S arm of COV1001 included the donor. Study-wide findings and caveats: Marked by substantial breadth, spike-specific CD8+ and CD4+ T cell responses were reportedly seen after vaccination.

Some clones are missing from TCRdb's copy, which holds only in-frame ones; the method was immunoSEQ multiplex PCR. The sample shows 350,000 to 450,000 clones, 80% to 90% of them seen only once. In this sample, this clone turned up a few times. Antigen unknown. Treatment reported: around 19 received Ad26.COV2.S at low or high dose, single or two shots; a few received placebo; per-sample allocation not given. Samples were taken on day 63 after the first vaccine or placebo injection. Vaccine was an Ad26 vector expressing Wuhan-strain SARS-CoV-2 spike. Germline CDR1 reads WNHNN; CDR2 reads SYGVQD (reference sequence). Trimming removed 6 bases at V and 13 bases at J, with 12 bases between. The CDR3 loop spans 11 amino acids.

The chain combines TRBV10-1 with TRBJ1-4; D remains unclear. The source was peripheral blood, collected in a trial of Ad26.COV2.S vaccine versus placebo. The TCR originated in a person aged 18-60 years who received the Ad26.COV2.S COVID-19 vaccine or a placebo. The CDR3, as DNA: TGCGCCAGCAGCAGACATCAAGGACTGTTTTTT. The encoded protein is CASSRHQGLFF.